This TCR beta chain derives from a study of tumor and adjacent non-tumor tissue in lung cancer. Notes on the study in general: Significantly higher TCR diversity was found in tumor than normal lung.

The template was RNA from unsorted bulk tissue. The library came from three nested PCR rounds adapted from ARM-PCR protocols. TCRdb re-derived calls from the multiplex PCR reads in MiXCR, one entry per CDR3 protein. Counted here are approximately 140,000 distinct CDR3 sequences, approximately 66% occurring once; the ten biggest clones make up 15% to 20%. A note on this clonotype: Its antigen is not identified. Sequence at one end of the junction differs from germline and may be a read error.

Sequencing was done on a sample of lung tumor tissue. The receptor was isolated from a man in his fifties or sixties with small cell lung cancer.

CDR3 bases: TGTGCCAGCAACTTAGGACGGAAGTACGAGCAGTACTTC. This encodes CASNLGRKYEQYF. V and J are TRBV11-2 and TRBJ2-7; unclear D gene. This CDR3 region has 13 residues. Germline V gene data show CDR1 as SGHAT and CDR2 as FQNNGV.